This T cell receptor (beta chain) is drawn from a study of cytomegalovirus exposure and HLA in healthy donors. A word on this clone: Its antigen is not known.

Profiling relied on immunoSEQ multiplex PCR, and the TCRdb table lists in-frame clones only, not all of them. This sample has more than 250,000 clones, with 86% found just once. Notes on the study in general: The study labeled fewer than 200 TCR beta chains cytomegalovirus-associated. Most TCR sequences were rare, but some public TCRs occurred in many donors. Reported results showed that the classifier diagnosed cytomegalovirus status with high specificity and sensitivity.

The length of the CDR3 is 14 residues. From germline, CDR1 is SNHLY and CDR2 FYNNEI. Trimming pared 2 bases from V and 5 bases from J, leaving 9 bases between. The sequence was obtained from a woman younger than 30 in good health and CMV-seronegative. The sequenced sample consisted of PBMCs. J is TRBJ2-2 and V is TRBV2; TRBD2 might be the D (5 bases). DNA for the CDR3: TGTGCCAGCAGTGAATTAGCGAGGACCGGGGAGCTGTTTTTT. Its protein product is CASSELARTGELFF.